Following are 8 T cell receptor beta chains from one sample sequenced in a study of blood T cell repertoires in COVID-19. Profiled with immunoSEQ multiplex PCR; TCRdb holds only in-frame clones, not every one. The sample shows tens of thousands of clones, roughly 87% of them seen only once. The sequencing sample was made of peripheral blood. These receptor sequences come from a woman older than 75 with active or convalescent COVID-19.

For this clone: Different DNA sequences within this sample yield the same CDR3. J is TRBJ1-3 and V is TRBV18; the D gene is possibly TRBD1 (6 bases). Germline values: CDR1 KGHSH, CDR2 LQKENI. V lost 5 bases to trimming and J lost 4 bases, with 9 bases between them. This CDR3 contains 13 residues. Here the CDR3 DNA reads TGTGCCAGCTCATCGGACAGAGGAAACACCATATATTTT. Translating gives CASSSDRGNTIYF.

This clone was recorded a few times. The V gene is TRBV10-1, the J gene TRBJ2-7, with TRBD2 matching over 12 bases. The V gene end was trimmed by 2 bases and the J gene end by 4 bases; junction bases not matched to a gene: 6. Germline CDR1 is WNHNN and CDR2 is SYGVQD (reference sequence). The CDR3 consists of 16 residues. The CDR3 reads CASSESAGTSGYEQYF. CDR3 sequence (DNA): TGCGCCAGCAGTGAGAGCGCCGGGACTAGCGGGTACGAGCAGTACTTC.

The chain carries TRBV18 and TRBJ1-2, with 8 bases fitting TRBD1. Unmatched junction bases numbered 6, after V lost 0 bases and J lost 3 bases. The CDR3 spans 16 residues. Germline CDR1 is KGHSH and CDR2 is LQKENI. CDR3 residues: CASSPPVAGGHYGYTF. The CDR3 coding sequence is TGTGCCAGCTCACCACCGGTGGCAGGGGGCCACTATGGCTACACCTTC.

This clone was observed a few times. The rearrangement joins TRBV19 to TRBJ2-1, with 7 bases matching TRBD2. This CDR3 contains 19 residues. Germline trimming cut 5 bases from V and 1 base from J; bases unmatched to any gene: 17. From germline, CDR1 is LNHDA and CDR2 SQIVND (reference sequence). The CDR3 region is CASSLTIMRGIGSYNEQFF. The CDR3 DNA sequence: TGTGCCAGTAGTTTAACCATCATGCGGGGGATAGGATCCTACAATGAGCAGTTCTTC. Full variable domain (rest looked up from reference TRBV19 and TRBJ2-1): DGGITQSPKYLFRKEGQNVTLSCEQNLNHDAMYWYRQDPGQGLRLIYYSQIVNDFQKGDIAEGYSVSREKKESFPLTVTSAQKNPTAFYLCASSLTIMRGIGSYNEQFFGPGTRLTVL.

The rearrangement joins TRBV6-2 or TRBV6-3 to TRBJ1-2; D gene ambiguous. This CDR3 has 13 amino acids. V lost 2 bases, J lost 4 bases, and 8 bases lay in between. CDR1 and CDR2 from the germline V gene are MNHEY and SVGEGT. The CDR3 is CASSYGLSYGYTF. The CDR3 DNA is TGTGCCAGCAGTTACGGGCTGAGCTATGGCTACACCTTC.

This clone was counted once. CDR3 residues: CASSPPPGQNNYGYTF. As DNA, the CDR3 is TGTGCCAGCAGCCCTCCGCCGGGACAGAATAACTATGGCTACACCTTC. The chain employs TRBV5-4 and TRBJ1-2; 7 bases are shared with TRBD1. Germline CDR1 reads SGHNT; CDR2 reads YYREEE (reference sequence). After removal of 4 bases from V and 1 base from J, the junction contained 10 bases not matched to a gene. The length of the CDR3 is 16 residues.

The rearrangement joins TRBV6-2 or TRBV6-3 to TRBJ1-5, with a possible D match to TRBD1 (5 bases). This CDR3 contains 14 residues. V was pared by 0 bases and J by 6 bases, with 9 bases between. Germline lookup yields CDR1 MNHEY and CDR2 SVGEGT. As DNA, the CDR3 is TGTGCCAGCAGTTACTCGGGGGGGACTCAGCCCCAGCATTTT. This gives the protein CASSYSGGTQPQHF.

V usage is TRBV30 and J usage is TRBJ1-1, with TRBD1 as a possible D gene (5 bases). Germline V gene lookup returns CDR1 GTSNPN and CDR2 SVGIG (reference sequence). V was clipped by 4 bases and J by 8 bases, with 14 bases between them. This CDR3 has 12 residues. CDR3 sequence reads: CAWNQGRTEAFF. The CDR3 DNA follows: TGTGCCTGGAACCAGGGAAGAACCGAAGCTTTCTTT.